This T cell receptor beta chain was sequenced during a study of CD8+CD57+ T cells in acquired aplastic anemia. Overall study: Recorded DNA amounts for sorted CD4+ and CD8+ cells had an average of approximately 3 ug.

Individuals selected for sequencing had exhibited CD8+CD57+ cell expansion on flow cytometry. This CDR3 is 12 amino acids long. The germline CDR1 and CDR2 sequences are MNHNY and SVGAGI (reference sequence). Trimming stripped 5 bases from V and 2 bases from J, with 7 bases between. Profiling of TCR beta VDJ combinations and CDR3 sequences used genomic DNA as template. TCRdb analysed the reads with MiXCR anew, one entry per CDR3 protein. The table lists 200,000 to 250,000 distinct CDR3 sequences, around 50% of them singletons. Concerning this clonotype: A much larger clone lies one base from this, so it may be a read error. The CDR3 end shows no conserved phenylalanine or tryptophan, and so a read error is likely.

The source of this sequence is a human donor with aplastic anemia. J is TRBJ2-7 and V is TRBV6-6; D gene ambiguous. The sequencing sample was made of sorted CD4+, CD8+, or CD8+CD57+ T cells (not recorded which) from PBMCs. In DNA form, the CDR3 reads TGTGCCAGCAGTGAACTTCCCTACGAGCAGTACTCC. Translating it yields CASSELPYEQYS.